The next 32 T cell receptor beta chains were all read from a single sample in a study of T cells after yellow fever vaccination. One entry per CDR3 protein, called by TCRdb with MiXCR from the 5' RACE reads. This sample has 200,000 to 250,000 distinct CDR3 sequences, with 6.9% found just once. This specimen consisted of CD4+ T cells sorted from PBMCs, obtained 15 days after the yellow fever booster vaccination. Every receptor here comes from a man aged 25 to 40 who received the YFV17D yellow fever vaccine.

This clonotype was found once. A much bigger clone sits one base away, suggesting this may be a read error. This CDR3 reads CASSYTWPQTPQHF. CDR3 nucleotides: TGTGCCAGCAGTTACACGTGGCCGCAGACGCCCCAGCATTTT. The chain couples TRBV6-2 or TRBV6-3 to TRBJ1-5; D gene unclear. CDR3 size: 14 residues. Trimming removed 2 bases at V and 9 bases at J, with 14 bases between. Per the germline V gene, CDR1 is MNHEY and CDR2 is SVGEGT.

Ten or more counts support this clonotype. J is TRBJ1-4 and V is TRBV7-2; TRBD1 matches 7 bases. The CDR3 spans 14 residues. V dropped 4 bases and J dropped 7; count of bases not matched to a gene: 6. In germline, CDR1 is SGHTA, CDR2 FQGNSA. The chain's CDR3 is CASSWRTGSEKLFF. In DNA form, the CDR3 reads TGTGCCAGCAGCTGGAGGACAGGAAGTGAAAAACTGTTTTTT.

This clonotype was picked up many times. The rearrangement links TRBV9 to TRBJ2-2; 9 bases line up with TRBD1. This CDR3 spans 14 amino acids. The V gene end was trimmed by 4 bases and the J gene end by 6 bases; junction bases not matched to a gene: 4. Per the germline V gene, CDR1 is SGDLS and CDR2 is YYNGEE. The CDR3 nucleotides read TGTGCCAGCAGCCCAGGGACAGGGCCCGGGGAGCTGTTTTTT. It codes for CASSPGTGPGELFF.

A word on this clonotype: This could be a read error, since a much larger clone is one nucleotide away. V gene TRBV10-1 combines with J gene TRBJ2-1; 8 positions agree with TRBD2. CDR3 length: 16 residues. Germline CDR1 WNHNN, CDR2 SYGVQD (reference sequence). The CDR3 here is CASSEFPSGSYNQQFF. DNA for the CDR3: TGCGCCAGCAGTGAGTTCCCTAGCGGGTCCTACAATCAGCAGTTCTTC.

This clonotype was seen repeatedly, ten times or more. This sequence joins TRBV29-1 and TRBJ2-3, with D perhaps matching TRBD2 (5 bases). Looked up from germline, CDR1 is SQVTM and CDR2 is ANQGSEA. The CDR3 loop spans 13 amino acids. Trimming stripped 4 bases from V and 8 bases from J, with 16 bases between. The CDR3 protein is CSVAREESGTQYF. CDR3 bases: TGCAGCGTTGCCCGGGAAGAGTCCGGTACGCAGTATTTT.

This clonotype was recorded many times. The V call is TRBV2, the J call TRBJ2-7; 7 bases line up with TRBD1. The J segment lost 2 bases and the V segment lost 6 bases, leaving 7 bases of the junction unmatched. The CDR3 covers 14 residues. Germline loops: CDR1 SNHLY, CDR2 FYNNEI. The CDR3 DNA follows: TGTGCCAGCAGAGCAGGGGGACCGACCTACGAGCAGTACTTC. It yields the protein CASRAGGPTYEQYF.

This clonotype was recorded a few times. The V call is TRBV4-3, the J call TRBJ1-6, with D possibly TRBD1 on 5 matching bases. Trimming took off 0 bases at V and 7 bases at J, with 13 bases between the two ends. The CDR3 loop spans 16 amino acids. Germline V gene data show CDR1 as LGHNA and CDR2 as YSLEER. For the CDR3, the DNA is TGCGCCAGCAGCCAAGAGTGGGGGGGTGGGAATTCACCCCTCCACTTT. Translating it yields CASSQEWGGGNSPLHF.

The CDR3 protein is CSARERAKGYEQYF. The CDR3 DNA is TGCAGTGCTAGAGAACGGGCCAAAGGCTACGAGCAGTACTTC. The J gene is TRBJ2-7, the V gene TRBV20-1; unclear D gene. Deletions cut 0 bases from V and 3 bases from J, with 12 bases between. Germline values: CDR1 DFQATT, CDR2 SNEGSKA (reference sequence). The CDR3 is 14 residues long.

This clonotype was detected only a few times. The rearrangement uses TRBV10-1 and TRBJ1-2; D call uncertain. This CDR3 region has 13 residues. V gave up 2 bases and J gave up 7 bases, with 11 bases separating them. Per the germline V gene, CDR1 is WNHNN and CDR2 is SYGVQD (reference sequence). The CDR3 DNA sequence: TGCGCCAGCAGTGAGGAGCCAGCCTCTGGCTACACCTTC. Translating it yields CASSEEPASGYTF.

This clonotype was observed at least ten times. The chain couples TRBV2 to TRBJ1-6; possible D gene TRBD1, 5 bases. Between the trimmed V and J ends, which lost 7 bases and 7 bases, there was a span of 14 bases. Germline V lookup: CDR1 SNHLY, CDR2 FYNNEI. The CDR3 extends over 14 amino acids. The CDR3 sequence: CASIWDGGNSPLHF. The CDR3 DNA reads TGTGCCAGCATCTGGGACGGGGGGAATTCACCCCTCCACTTT.

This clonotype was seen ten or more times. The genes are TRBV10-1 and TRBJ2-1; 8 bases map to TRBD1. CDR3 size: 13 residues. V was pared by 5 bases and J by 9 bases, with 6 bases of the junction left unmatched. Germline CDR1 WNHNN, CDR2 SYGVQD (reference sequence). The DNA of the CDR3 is TGCGCCAGCAGTAAGCCCACAGGGGGTGAGCAGTTCTTC. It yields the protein CASSKPTGGEQFF.

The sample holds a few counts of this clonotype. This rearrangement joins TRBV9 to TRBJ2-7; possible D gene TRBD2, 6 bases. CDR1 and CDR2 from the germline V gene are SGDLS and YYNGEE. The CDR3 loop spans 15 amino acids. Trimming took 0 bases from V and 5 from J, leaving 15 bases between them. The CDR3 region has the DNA TGTGCCAGCAGCGTAGGGGGACTTTCACAGAACGAGCAGTACTTC. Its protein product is CASSVGGLSQNEQYF.

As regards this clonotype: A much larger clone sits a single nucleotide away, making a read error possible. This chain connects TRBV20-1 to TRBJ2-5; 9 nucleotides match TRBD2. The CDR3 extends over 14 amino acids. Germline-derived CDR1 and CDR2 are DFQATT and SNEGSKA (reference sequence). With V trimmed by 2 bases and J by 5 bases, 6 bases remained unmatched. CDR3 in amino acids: CSARLAGVDETQYF. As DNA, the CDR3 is TGCAGTGCTAGATTAGCGGGAGTAGATGAGACCCAGTACTTC.

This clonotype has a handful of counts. Written as DNA, the CDR3 is TGTGCCAGTCAGGGTCTCTCGGGGGAGACCCAGTACTTC. It is translated as CASQGLSGETQYF. V usage is TRBV5-4 and J usage is TRBJ2-5; D tentatively reads TRBD1 or TRBD2 (5 bases each). Per germline, CDR1 SGHNT and CDR2 YYREEE (reference sequence). Trimming shortened V by 8 bases and J by 5 bases, and 16 bases separated the two germline ends. CDR3 length equals 13 residues.

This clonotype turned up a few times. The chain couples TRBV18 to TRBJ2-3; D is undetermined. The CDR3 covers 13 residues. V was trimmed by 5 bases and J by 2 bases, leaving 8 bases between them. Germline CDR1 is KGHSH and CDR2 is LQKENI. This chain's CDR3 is CASSTHNTDTQYF. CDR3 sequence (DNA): TGTGCCAGCTCAACGCATAACACAGATACGCAGTATTTT.

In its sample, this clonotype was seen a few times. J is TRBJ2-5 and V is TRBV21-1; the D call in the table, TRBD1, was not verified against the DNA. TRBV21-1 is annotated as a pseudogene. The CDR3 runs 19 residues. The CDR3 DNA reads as TGTGCCAGCAGCAAAGTATTAGTCTCCCGCGACAGGAGGGGAGAGACCCAGTACTTC. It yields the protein CASSKVLVSRDRRGETQYF.

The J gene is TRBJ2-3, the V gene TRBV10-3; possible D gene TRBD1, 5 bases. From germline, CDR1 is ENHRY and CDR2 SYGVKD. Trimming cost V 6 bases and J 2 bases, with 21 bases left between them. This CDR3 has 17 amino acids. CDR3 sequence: CAISPSKRGLTTDTQYF. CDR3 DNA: TGTGCCATCAGCCCGTCCAAAAGGGGCCTTACCACAGATACGCAGTATTTT.

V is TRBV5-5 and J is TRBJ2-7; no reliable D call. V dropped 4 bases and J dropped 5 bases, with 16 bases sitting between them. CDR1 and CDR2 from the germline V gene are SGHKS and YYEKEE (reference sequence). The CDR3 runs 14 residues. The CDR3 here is CASSQWPRVNEQYF. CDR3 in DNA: TGTGCCAGCAGCCAGTGGCCTAGGGTTAACGAGCAGTACTTC.

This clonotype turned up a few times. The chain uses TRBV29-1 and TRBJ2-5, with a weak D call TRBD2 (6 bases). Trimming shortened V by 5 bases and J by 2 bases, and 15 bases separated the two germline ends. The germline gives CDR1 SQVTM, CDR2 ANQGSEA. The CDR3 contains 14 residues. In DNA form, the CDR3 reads TGCAGCGTTACGGGACTCAAAGATCAAGAGACCCAGTACTTC. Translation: CSVTGLKDQETQYF.

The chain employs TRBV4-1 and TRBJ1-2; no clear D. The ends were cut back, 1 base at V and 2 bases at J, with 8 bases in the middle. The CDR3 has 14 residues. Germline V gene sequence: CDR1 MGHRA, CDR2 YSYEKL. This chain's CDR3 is CASSQAAQNYGYTF. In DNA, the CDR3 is TGCGCCAGCAGCCAAGCCGCACAGAACTATGGCTACACCTTC.

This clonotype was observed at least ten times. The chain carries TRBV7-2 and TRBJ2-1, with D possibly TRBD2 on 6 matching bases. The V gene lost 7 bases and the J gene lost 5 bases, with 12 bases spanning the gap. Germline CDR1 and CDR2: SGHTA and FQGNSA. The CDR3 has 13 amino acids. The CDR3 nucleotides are TGTGCCAGCAAACCGGGACTTCACAATGAGCAGTTCTTC. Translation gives CASKPGLHNEQFF.

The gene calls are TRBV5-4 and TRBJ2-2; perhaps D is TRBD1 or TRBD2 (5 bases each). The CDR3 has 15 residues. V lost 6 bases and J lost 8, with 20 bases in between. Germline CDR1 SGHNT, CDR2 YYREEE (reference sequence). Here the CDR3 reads CASTPLGGKGGELFF. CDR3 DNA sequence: TGTGCCAGCACCCCGCTTGGGGGAAAGGGAGGGGAGCTGTTTTTT.

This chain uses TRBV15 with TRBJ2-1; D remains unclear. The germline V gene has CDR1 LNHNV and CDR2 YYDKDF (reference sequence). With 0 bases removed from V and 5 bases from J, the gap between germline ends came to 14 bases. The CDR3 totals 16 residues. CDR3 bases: TGTGCCACCAGCAGAGATCCGGCGGCAGGAAACAATGAGCAGTTCTTC. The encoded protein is CATSRDPAAGNNEQFF.

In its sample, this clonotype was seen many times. The CDR3 DNA is TGTGCCAGCGGTAGCGGGAGGTACAATGAGCAGTTCTTC. This encodes CASGSGRYNEQFF. The chain joins TRBV11-3 to TRBJ2-1; 10 nucleotides align to TRBD2. The length of the CDR3 is 13 residues. CDR1 is SGHNT, CDR2 YENEEA, per germline. Germline trimming cut 8 bases from V and 4 bases from J; bases unmatched to any gene: 2.

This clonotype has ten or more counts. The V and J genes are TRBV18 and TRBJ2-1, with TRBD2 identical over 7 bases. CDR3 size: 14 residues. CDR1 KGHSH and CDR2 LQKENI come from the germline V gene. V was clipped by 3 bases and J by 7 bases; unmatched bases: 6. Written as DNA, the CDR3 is TGTGCCAGCTCACCCTCGCTAGCGGAAAATGAGCAGTTCTTC. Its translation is CASSPSLAENEQFF.

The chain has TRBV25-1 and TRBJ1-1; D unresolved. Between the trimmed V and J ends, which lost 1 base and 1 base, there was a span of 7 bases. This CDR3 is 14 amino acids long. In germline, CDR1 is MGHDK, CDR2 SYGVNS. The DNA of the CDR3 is TGTGCCAGCAGTGAATCTAACGGGAACACTGAAGCTTTCTTT. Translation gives CASSESNGNTEAFF.

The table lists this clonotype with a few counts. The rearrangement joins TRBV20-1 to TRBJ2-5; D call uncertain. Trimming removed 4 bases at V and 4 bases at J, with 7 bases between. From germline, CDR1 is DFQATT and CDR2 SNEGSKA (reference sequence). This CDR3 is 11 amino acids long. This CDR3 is CSAMDLETQYF. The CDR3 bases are TGCAGTGCTATGGACCTAGAGACCCAGTACTTC.

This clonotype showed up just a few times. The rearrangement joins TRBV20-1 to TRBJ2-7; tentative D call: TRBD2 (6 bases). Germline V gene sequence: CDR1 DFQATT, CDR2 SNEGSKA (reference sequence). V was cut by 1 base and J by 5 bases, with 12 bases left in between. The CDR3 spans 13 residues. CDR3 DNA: TGCAGTGCTAGAGTCGGGGGACTCAACGAGCAGTACTTC. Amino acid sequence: CSARVGGLNEQYF.

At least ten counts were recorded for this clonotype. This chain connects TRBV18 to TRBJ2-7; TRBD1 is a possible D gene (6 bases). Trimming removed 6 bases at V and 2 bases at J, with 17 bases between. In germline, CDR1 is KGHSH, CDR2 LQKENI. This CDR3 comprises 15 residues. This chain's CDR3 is CASSPRDTFPYEQYF. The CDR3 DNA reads TGTGCCAGCTCGCCCCGGGACACGTTCCCCTACGAGCAGTACTTC. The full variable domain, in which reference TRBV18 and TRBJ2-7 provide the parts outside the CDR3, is NAGVMQNPRHLVRRRGQEARLRCSPMKGHSHVYWYRQLPEEGLKFMVYLQKENIIDESGMPKERFSAEFPKEGPSILRIQQVVRGDSAAYFCASSPRDTFPYEQYFGPGTRLTVT.

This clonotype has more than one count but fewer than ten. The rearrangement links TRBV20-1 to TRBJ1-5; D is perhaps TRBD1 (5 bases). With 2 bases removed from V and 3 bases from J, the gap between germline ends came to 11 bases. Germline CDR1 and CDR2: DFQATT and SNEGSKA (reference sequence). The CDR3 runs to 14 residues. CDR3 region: CSARKTGANQPQHF. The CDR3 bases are TGCAGTGCTAGAAAGACCGGGGCCAATCAGCCCCAGCATTTT.

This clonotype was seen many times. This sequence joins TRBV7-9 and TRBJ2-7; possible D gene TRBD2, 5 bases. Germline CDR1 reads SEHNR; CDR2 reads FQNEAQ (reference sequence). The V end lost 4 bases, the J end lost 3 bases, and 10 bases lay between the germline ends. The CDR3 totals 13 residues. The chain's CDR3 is CASSSTSGYEQYF. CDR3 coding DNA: TGTGCCAGCAGCTCCACTAGTGGCTACGAGCAGTACTTC.

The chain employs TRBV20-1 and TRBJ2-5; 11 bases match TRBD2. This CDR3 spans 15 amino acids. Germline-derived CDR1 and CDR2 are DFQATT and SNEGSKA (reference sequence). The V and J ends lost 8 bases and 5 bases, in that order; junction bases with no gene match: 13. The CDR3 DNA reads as TGCAGTACACCCCTTACTAGCGGGAGCCGTGAGACCCAGTACTTC. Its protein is CSTPLTSGSRETQYF.